The 14 T cell receptor beta chains below all came from one sample that was sequenced in a study of blood T cell repertoires in COVID-19 (dated by TCRdb to about 2020). The library was produced with the immunoSEQ multiplex PCR assay. This is the immuneACCESS table as TCRdb keeps it, with only in-frame sequences that have V and J called. A part of the clones is gone; compared with another copy, unresolved V genes explain less than half, and the rest is unexplained. The table for this sample lists 140,000 or so clones; about 88% of them were counted only once. In total, the top ten clones hold roughly 2.5% of the sample. The sequenced sample consisted of peripheral blood. The receptors here all came from a human donor with acute or convalescent COVID-19. The donor label of this sample is uncertain.

V and J are TRBV5-1 and TRBJ2-2, with 7 bases aligning to TRBD2. Germline V gene lookup returns CDR1 SGHRS and CDR2 YFSETQ. The CDR3 consists of 16 residues. Trimming cost V 7 bases and J 4 bases; bases outside gene matches: 13. CDR3 in DNA: TGCGCCAGCTCTCCGGGGGGTAAGCGTGGCACCGGGGAGCTGTTTTTT. Translation: CASSPGGKRGTGELFF.

The chain joins TRBV7-2 to TRBJ1-1; D is perhaps TRBD1 (5 bases). The V gene's germline CDR1 is SGHTA and CDR2 FQGNSA. Trimming cost V 3 bases and J 6 bases, with 11 bases left between them. The CDR3 runs 13 residues. DNA of the CDR3: TGTGCCAGCAGCTTGTTACAGGATTCTGAAGCTTTCTTT. It encodes CASSLLQDSEAFF.

CDR3 nucleotide sequence: TGTGCCACCAGCAGAGACTCGGCAGGGAACCAAGAGACCCAGTACTTC. It encodes CATSRDSAGNQETQYF. The rearrangement links TRBV15 to TRBJ2-5; a weak D match, TRBD1 (5 bases). Germline-derived CDR1 and CDR2 are LNHNV and YYDKDF (reference sequence). Trimming stripped 0 bases from V and 0 bases from J, with 11 bases between. The CDR3 extends over 16 amino acids.

This clone was seen once. V usage is TRBV24-1 and J usage is TRBJ2-3; TRBD2 aligns across 11 bases. The CDR3 runs 17 residues. Germline V CDR1 and CDR2: KGHDR, SFDVKD. J lost 2 bases, V lost 3 bases, and 6 bases had no gene match. Written as DNA, the CDR3 is TGTGCCACCAGTGATCCAAATAGCGGGGGGGACACAGATACGCAGTATTTT. This gives the protein CATSDPNSGGDTDTQYF.

This clone has just a few counts. The rearrangement uses TRBV7-8 and TRBJ1-1; the match to TRBD1 covers 10 bases. The V segment lost 5 bases and the J segment 1 base; nucleotides outside the gene matches: 7. Germline assignment: CDR1 SGHVS and CDR2 FQNEAQ. The CDR3 has 16 residues. CDR3 in amino acids: CASSRRDRGPNTEAFF. In DNA, the CDR3 is TGTGCCAGCAGCCGCCGGGACAGGGGCCCGAACACTGAAGCTTTCTTT.

The chain couples TRBV18 to TRBJ2-5, with D possibly matching TRBD1 (6 bases). The CDR3 loop spans 15 amino acids. V was shortened by 3 bases and J by 7 bases, with 18 bases between the two germline ends. CDR1 and CDR2 (germline): KGHSH, LQKENI. CDR3 DNA: TGTGCCAGCTCACCCAGTGAGGACAGTACGTGGACCCAGTACTTC. Translated: CASSPSEDSTWTQYF.

The chain links TRBV6-4 to TRBJ2-4, with TRBD2 matching over 14 bases. With V trimmed by 3 bases and J by 10 bases, 5 bases remained unmatched. The CDR3 runs 15 residues. Germline V lookup: CDR1 MRHNA, CDR2 SNTAGT. The CDR3 coding sequence is TGTGCCAGCAGTGAAGGGACTAGCGGGAGTGGGATTCAGTACTTC. Encoded protein: CASSEGTSGSGIQYF.

The chain combines TRBV5-4 with TRBJ1-6, with 9 bases that match TRBD1. J gave up 7 bases and V 4 bases, and 6 bases lay outside the gene matches. Per germline, CDR1 SGHNT and CDR2 YYREEE (reference sequence). This CDR3 has 15 amino acids. In DNA form, the CDR3 reads TGTGCCAGCAGCGATAGACAGGGGGGAAATTCACCCCTCCACTTT. Translation: CASSDRQGGNSPLHF.

The V and J genes are TRBV14 and TRBJ1-2; D remains unclear. Trimming removed 4 bases from V and 7 bases from J, with 13 bases in between. Germline loops: CDR1 SGHDN, CDR2 FVKESK. There are 13 residues in the CDR3. The CDR3 region has the DNA TGTGCCAGCAGCCTCCACGGGGAACGTGGCTACACCTTC. This encodes CASSLHGERGYTF.

This clone was detected a few times. The chain couples TRBV27 to TRBJ1-4; TRBD1 matches at 10 bases. Germline CDR1 MNHEY, CDR2 SMNVEV (reference sequence). The J segment lost 0 bases and the V segment lost 3 bases, leaving 7 bases of the junction unmatched. The CDR3 spans 18 residues. The CDR3 DNA reads as TGTGCCAGCAGTTTGGACCGGACAGGGGGTTCAACTAATGAAAAACTGTTTTTT. Its translation: CASSLDRTGGSTNEKLFF.

This rearrangement joins TRBV12-3 or TRBV12-4 to TRBJ2-7; TRBD1 matches at 7 bases. V trimming: 2 bases; J trimming: 4 bases; junction bases outside the gene matches: 2. The CDR3 covers 13 residues. CDR3 in amino acids: CASSLRGQYEQYF. CDR3 in DNA: TGTGCCAGCAGTTTAAGGGGGCAGTACGAGCAGTACTTC.

The chain carries TRBV19 and TRBJ2-1, with D maybe TRBD2 (5 bases). This CDR3 has 17 residues. V shed 3 bases and J shed 0 bases, with 15 bases lying between them. Germline V gene sequence: CDR1 LNHDA, CDR2 SQIVND (reference sequence). As DNA, the CDR3 is TGTGCCAGTAGTATTTGGGGTAGCGAGAGCTCCTACAATGAGCAGTTCTTC. Protein sequence: CASSIWGSESSYNEQFF.

The CDR3 DNA is TGTGCCAGCAGTTACATGACAGGGGTAACCGGGGAGCTGTTTTTT. This translates into CASSYMTGVTGELFF. The chain carries TRBV6-5 and TRBJ2-2; the match to TRBD1 covers 8 bases. CDR1 and CDR2 (germline): MNHEY, SVGAGI. The length of the CDR3 is 15 residues. The trim removed 2 bases at V and 5 bases at J, leaving 4 bases unmatched.

The rearrangement uses TRBV3-1 (or the pseudogene TRBV3-2) and TRBJ2-5; a possible D gene is TRBD2 (5 bases). This CDR3 region has 15 residues. Germline values: CDR1 LGHDT, CDR2 YNNKEL (reference sequence). V shed 2 bases and J shed 1 base, with 11 bases lying between them. The CDR3 region has the DNA TGTGCCAGCAGCCAACGAGGGAGCGGCCAAGAGACCCAGTACTTC. It yields the protein CASSQRGSGQETQYF.